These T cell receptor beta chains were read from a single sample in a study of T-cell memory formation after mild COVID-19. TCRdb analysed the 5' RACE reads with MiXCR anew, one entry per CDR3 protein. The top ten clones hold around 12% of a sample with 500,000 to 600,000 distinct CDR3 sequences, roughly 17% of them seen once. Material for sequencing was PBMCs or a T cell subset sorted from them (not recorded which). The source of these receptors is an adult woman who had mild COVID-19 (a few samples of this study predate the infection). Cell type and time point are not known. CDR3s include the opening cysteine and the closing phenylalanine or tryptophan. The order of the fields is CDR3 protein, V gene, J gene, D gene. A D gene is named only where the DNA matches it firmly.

CATTGRRSDTQYF	TRBV2	TRBJ2-3	.
CASSFSWVGDGYTF	TRBV12-3/TRBV12-4	TRBJ1-2	.
CASSSLTDKNIQYF	TRBV5-1	TRBJ2-4	.
CASSVPGDWVSGNTIYF	TRBV13	TRBJ1-3	.
CASSTRTSGVREETQYF	TRBV7-6	TRBJ2-5	TRBD2
CAISEDRETYEQYF	TRBV10-3	TRBJ2-7	TRBD1
CASSLATAVTGELFF	TRBV5-1	TRBJ2-2	.
CASRDGVGTYEQYF	TRBV12-3/TRBV12-4	TRBJ2-7	.
CASRTVDQPQHF	TRBV12-3/TRBV12-4	TRBJ1-5	.
CASSILQNTEAFF	TRBV19	TRBJ1-1	.
CATSTRSGTGELFF	TRBV15	TRBJ2-2	TRBD2
CASSLVGLGPDTQYF	TRBV11-2	TRBJ2-3	.
CASSVGTGEADTQYF	TRBV7-9	TRBJ2-3	TRBD1
CASSFRPREQFF	TRBV7-8	TRBJ2-1	.
CASSINRDYGYTF	TRBV19	TRBJ1-2	.
CASSSLDGNTEAFF	TRBV12-3/TRBV12-4	TRBJ1-1	.
CSVVPLLQGNEQFF	TRBV29-1	TRBJ2-1	.
CASSLGQGLNEQYF	TRBV12-3/TRBV12-4	TRBJ2-7	.
CASSRSGLRRTDTQYF	TRBV5-5	TRBJ2-3	.
CSANPLTSGDYNEQFF	TRBV20-1	TRBJ2-1	TRBD2
CATSEGLAGARTDTQYF	TRBV24-1	TRBJ2-3	TRBD2
CASSLGRTSGGRDTQYF	TRBV7-2	TRBJ2-3	TRBD2
CASSLALGQGGEYEQYF	TRBV12-3/TRBV12-4	TRBJ2-7	TRBD1
CASSQEPGSGYTF	TRBV4-3	TRBJ1-2	.
CSVMDRSYTYEQYF	TRBV29-1	TRBJ2-7	TRBD1
CASSLSQVNPHGYTF	TRBV5-1	TRBJ1-2	.
CASNPRGAGELFF	TRBV7-8	TRBJ2-2	.
CASSSLSGPSSYEQYF	TRBV7-8	TRBJ2-7	TRBD2
CASSSASGGNYGYTF	TRBV12-3/TRBV12-4	TRBJ1-2	TRBD1
CASSYTGENTEAFF	TRBV6-5	TRBJ1-1	.
CASSLLPGGGDTQYF	TRBV7-9	TRBJ2-3	.
CASISPTIRRSDEAFF	TRBV7-9	TRBJ1-1	.
CASTIRKAYNYGYTF	TRBV28	TRBJ1-2	.
CASSLAGYGVGVYEQYF	TRBV7-6	TRBJ2-7	.
CASSERRTEVGELFF	TRBV6-1	TRBJ2-2	.
CASSSTGSLKTQYF	TRBV12-3/TRBV12-4	TRBJ2-5	.
CASSVNPGHLVRQETQYF	TRBV9	TRBJ2-5	.
CASSSPQGSETQYF	TRBV5-1	TRBJ2-5	.
CASSRTDRDTYEQYF	TRBV23-1	TRBJ2-7	TRBD1
CASSKQANTDTQYF	TRBV12-3/TRBV12-4	TRBJ2-3	.
CATSENWGTVGNQPQHF	TRBV15	TRBJ1-5	.